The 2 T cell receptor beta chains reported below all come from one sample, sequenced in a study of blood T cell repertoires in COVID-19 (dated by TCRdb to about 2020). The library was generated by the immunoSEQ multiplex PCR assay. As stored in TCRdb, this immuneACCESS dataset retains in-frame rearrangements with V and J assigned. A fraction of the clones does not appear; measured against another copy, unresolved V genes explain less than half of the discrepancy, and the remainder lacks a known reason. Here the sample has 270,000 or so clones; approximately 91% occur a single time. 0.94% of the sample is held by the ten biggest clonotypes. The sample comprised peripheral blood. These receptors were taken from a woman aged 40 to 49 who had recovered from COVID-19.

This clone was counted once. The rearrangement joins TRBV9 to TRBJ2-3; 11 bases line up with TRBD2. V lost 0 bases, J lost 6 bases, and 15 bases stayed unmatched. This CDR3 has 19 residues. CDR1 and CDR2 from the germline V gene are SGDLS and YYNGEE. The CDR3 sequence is CASSVATATSGELLDTQYF. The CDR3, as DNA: TGTGCCAGCAGCGTAGCTACGGCGACTAGCGGGGAGTTGTTGGATACGCAGTATTTT.

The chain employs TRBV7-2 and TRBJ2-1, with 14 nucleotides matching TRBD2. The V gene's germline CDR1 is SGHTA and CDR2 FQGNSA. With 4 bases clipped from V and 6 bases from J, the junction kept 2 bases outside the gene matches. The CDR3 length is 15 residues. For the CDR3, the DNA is TGTGCCAGCAGCTGGGGACTAGCGGGAGTCAATGAGCAGTTCTTC. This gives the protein CASSWGLAGVNEQFF.